What follows describes a single TCR beta chain. What it recognizes is unknown. The length of the CDR3 is 16 residues. V lost 1 base to trimming and J lost 1 base, with 12 bases between them. Germline V gene sequence: CDR1 SEHNR, CDR2 FQNEAQ (reference sequence). Sequencing was performed with immunoSEQ multiplex PCR; in TCRdb, only in-frame clones are kept and a portion is missing. Of about 1.1 million clones listed, 75% to 85% are singletons. The data are from a study of shared clonotypes between healthy human individuals. Study outcomes and limitations: Sequencing depth was expected to influence donor clonotype sharing. Relative to memory subsets, naive subsets generally showed larger estimated richness.

The clonotype was recovered from a man between 18 and 29 years old in good health. Some clones in this sample may be carry-over from other donors' samples. This chain links TRBV7-9 with TRBJ2-3, with D tentatively TRBD2 (6 bases). Sequenced: memory CD4+ T cells from PBMCs. Subset specified: CD45RA-negative fraction. CDR3: CASSLDGSRGTDTQYF. CDR3 nucleotides: TGTGCCAGCAGCTTAGACGGGAGCCGAGGCACAGATACGCAGTATTTT.